These 17 T cell receptor beta chains were sequenced from one sample in a study of T cell responses to AZD1222 COVID-19 vaccine. Libraries were prepared by immunoSEQ multiplex PCR; TCRdb keeps only in-frame clonotypes and omits some of them. The sample has about 66,000 clones; roughly nine tenths are singletons. This specimen consisted of peripheral blood, obtained on day 0 of AZD1222 vaccination. Receptors originate from an adult in good health.

The chain has TRBV11-3 and TRBJ1-6, with 9 nucleotides matching TRBD1. With 4 bases clipped from V and 12 bases from J, the junction kept 7 bases outside the gene matches. This CDR3 comprises 14 residues. The germline V gene encodes CDR1 SGHNT and CDR2 YENEEA. The CDR3 region is CASSYGDRVEPLHF. CDR3 nucleotide sequence: TGTGCCAGCAGCTATGGGGACAGGGTCGAACCCCTCCACTTT.

This chain joins TRBV27 and TRBJ1-3; a possible D gene is TRBD1 (6 bases). Trimming left V 0 bases short and J 0 bases short, with 12 bases between. Germline CDR1 is MNHEY and CDR2 is SMNVEV (reference sequence). This CDR3 region has 17 residues. The chain's CDR3 is CASSLSGQKYSGNTIYF. Here the CDR3 DNA reads TGTGCCAGCAGTTTATCGGGACAAAAATACTCTGGAAACACCATATATTTT.

V usage is TRBV7-9 and J usage is TRBJ2-1; TRBD2 matches at 8 bases. J lost 15 bases, V lost 5 bases, and 6 bases had no gene match. The CDR3 totals 11 residues. The germline V gene has CDR1 SEHNR and CDR2 FQNEAQ (reference sequence). CDR3 DNA: TGTGCCAGCAGCCCGAGCGGGAGCGTGTTCTTC. This sequence encodes CASSPSGSVFF.

V is TRBV4-1 and J is TRBJ1-1; possible D gene TRBD1, 5 bases. V shed 6 bases and J shed 2 bases, with 16 bases lying between them. Per the germline V gene, CDR1 is MGHRA and CDR2 is YSYEKL. This CDR3 contains 15 residues. DNA of the CDR3: TGCGCCAGCAGTCATTGGGGGACCTTCAACACTGAAGCTTTCTTT. Translation gives CASSHWGTFNTEAFF.

J is TRBJ2-1 and V is TRBV9; unclear D gene. The CDR3 runs to 17 residues. CDR1 is SGDLS, CDR2 YYNGEE, per germline. V was shortened by 4 bases and J by 2 bases, with 19 bases between the two germline ends. CDR3 sequence: CASSPAVPRTTYNEQFF. Here the CDR3 DNA reads TGTGCCAGCAGCCCCGCAGTCCCTCGAACCACCTACAATGAGCAGTTCTTC. Full variable domain (rest looked up from reference TRBV9 and TRBJ2-1): DSGVTQTPKHLITATGQRVTLRCSPRSGDLSVYWYQQSLDQGLQFLIQYYNGEERAKGNILERFSAQQFPDLHSELNLSSLELGDSALYFCASSPAVPRTTYNEQFFGPGTRLTVL.

The count of this clone is one. This rearrangement joins TRBV3-1 (or the pseudogene TRBV3-2) to TRBJ1-2; 10 nucleotides agree with TRBD1. Germline V gene lookup returns CDR1 LGHDT and CDR2 YNNKEL (reference sequence). The CDR3 is 14 amino acids. Germline trimming cut 6 bases from V and 4 bases from J; bases unmatched to any gene: 5. CDR3 region: CASSRDRGAYGYTF. CDR3 in DNA: TGTGCCAGCAGTCGGGACAGGGGTGCCTATGGCTACACCTTC.

This clone was seen only once. The gene calls are TRBV3-1 (or the pseudogene TRBV3-2) and TRBJ1-1; a possible D gene is TRBD1 (6 bases). The CDR3 sequence is 17 residues long. Trimming shortened V by 1 base and J by 5 bases, and 20 bases separated the two germline ends. Germline V gene sequence: CDR1 LGHDT, CDR2 YNNKEL (reference sequence). This CDR3 reads CASSQGTASVGETEAFF. CDR3 bases: TGTGCCAGCAGCCAAGGGACAGCTTCTGTCGGTGAAACTGAAGCTTTCTTT.

This clone was detected only a few times. The genes are TRBV6-2 or TRBV6-3 and TRBJ2-2; D is unresolved. The V end lost 6 bases, the J end lost 0 bases, and 8 bases lay between the germline ends. The CDR3 is 14 residues long. Per the germline V gene, CDR1 is MNHEY and CDR2 is SVGEGT. The CDR3: CASSLHSNTGELFF. CDR3 sequence (DNA): TGTGCCAGCAGCCTACACTCGAACACCGGGGAGCTGTTTTTT.

This chain connects TRBV2 to TRBJ2-5; D is unresolved. CDR1 SNHLY and CDR2 FYNNEI come from the germline V gene. This CDR3 has 12 residues. Trimming removed 5 bases from V and 12 bases from J, with 16 bases in between. The CDR3 reads CASSTLTAAEYF. The CDR3 bases are TGTGCCAGCAGTACTCTGACGGCCGCAGAGTACTTC.

V gene TRBV7-3 combines with J gene TRBJ2-2, with 7 bases that match TRBD1. V lost 1 base to trimming and J lost 4 bases; unmatched junction nucleotides: 6. Germline lookup yields CDR1 SGHTA and CDR2 FQGTGA. The CDR3 spans 16 residues. CDR3 in DNA: TGTGCCAGCAGCTTAAGGGCCAGGGGGTCCACCGGGGAGCTGTTTTTT. It is translated as CASSLRARGSTGELFF. The entire variable domain, with the rest obtained from reference TRBV7-3 and TRBJ2-2, is as follows: GAGVSQTPSNKVTEKGKYVELRCDPISGHTALYWYRQSLGQGPEFLIYFQGTGAADDSGLPNDRFFAVRPEGSVSTLKIQRTERGDSAVYLCASSLRARGSTGELFFGEGSRLTVL.

The chain employs TRBV27 and TRBJ1-2; maybe TRBD1 (5 bases). Trimming cost V 2 bases and J 4 bases, with 8 bases left between them. CDR1 and CDR2 from the germline V gene are MNHEY and SMNVEV (reference sequence). The CDR3 has 13 residues. DNA for the CDR3: TGTGCCAGCAGTTTACAGGGCGTCTATGGCTACACCTTC. Encoded protein: CASSLQGVYGYTF.

J is TRBJ1-2 and V is TRBV5-1; D gene uncertain. CDR3 length: 13 amino acids. Germline V CDR1 and CDR2: SGHRS, YFSETQ. V lost 0 bases, J lost 4 bases, and 7 bases lay in between. CDR3 DNA sequence: TGCGCCAGCAGCTTGGAGGGAACCTATGGCTACACCTTC. It encodes CASSLEGTYGYTF. The complete variable domain, with remaining parts taken from reference TRBV5-1 and TRBJ1-2, reads KAGVTQTPRYLIKTRGQQVTLSCSPISGHRSVSWYQQTPGQGLQFLFEYFSETQRNKGNFPGRFSGRQFSNSRSEMNVSTLELGDSALYLCASSLEGTYGYTFGSGTRLTVV.

The rearrangement links TRBV5-8 to TRBJ1-2; TRBD1 agrees at 7 bases. The germline V gene has CDR1 SGHTS and CDR2 YDEGEE. With V trimmed by 2 bases and J by 0 bases, 4 bases remained unmatched. CDR3 length: 15 amino acids. The CDR3 loop reads CASSLGGQTNYGYTF. The CDR3 nucleotides read TGTGCCAGCAGCTTAGGGGGACAGACTAACTATGGCTACACCTTC.

The chain joins TRBV5-1 to TRBJ1-2, with TRBD1 matching over 8 bases. This CDR3 is 13 amino acids long. V trimming: 0 bases; J trimming: 6 bases; junction bases outside the gene matches: 1. The germline V gene encodes CDR1 SGHRS and CDR2 YFSETQ. CDR3: CASSLGTGNGYTF. The CDR3 DNA follows: TGCGCCAGCAGCTTGGGGACAGGGAATGGCTACACCTTC.

This clone showed up just once. No DNA is shown, since the ends of the CDR3 on it are uncertain; the CDR3 is the one TCRdb lists. The CDR3 here is CASSQSVGQGTSFGF. V gene TRBV4-3 combines with J gene TRBJ1-1; TRBD1 is the table's D call, not checked against the DNA. Germline CDR1 and CDR2: LGHNA and YSLEER. The CDR3 region is 15 residues in length, termini included.

This chain connects TRBV19 to TRBJ2-6, with a possible D match to TRBD1 (5 bases). V was trimmed by 5 bases and J by 0 bases, leaving 8 bases between them. Per germline, CDR1 LNHDA and CDR2 SQIVND (reference sequence). The CDR3 has 15 amino acids. CDR3 region: CASSVTVSGANVLTF. The CDR3 DNA reads as TGTGCCAGTAGTGTGACAGTCTCTGGGGCCAACGTCCTGACTTTC. Filled out from reference TRBV19 and TRBJ2-6, the complete variable domain reads DGGITQSPKYLFRKEGQNVTLSCEQNLNHDAMYWYRQDPGQGLRLIYYSQIVNDFQKGDIAEGYSVSREKKESFPLTVTSAQKNPTAFYLCASSVTVSGANVLTFGAGSRLTVL.

The rearrangement uses TRBV6-5 and TRBJ2-7; 9 bases are a match to TRBD2. After removal of 5 bases from V and 2 bases from J, the junction contained 7 bases not matched to a gene. The CDR3 is 15 residues long. Germline CDR1 reads MNHEY; CDR2 reads SVGAGI. The CDR3 protein is CASSRQREEAYEQYF. In DNA form, the CDR3 reads TGTGCCAGCAGTAGACAGCGGGAGGAGGCCTACGAGCAGTACTTC.